One T cell receptor (beta chain) is described in this entry. The data belong to a study of blood T cell repertoires in COVID-19. Study-level information: Donors in the United States, Italy and Spain gave samples during acute or convalescent COVID-19. The analysed material was cDNA or gDNA that came from T cells, B-cell-depleted T cells, or PBMCs.

Authors' data handling: It was from reference gene primer amplification that nucleated cell counts were estimated. Some clones are missing from TCRdb's copy, which holds only in-frame ones; the method was immunoSEQ multiplex PCR. The DNA was the basis for D and trimming; V, J and clone size are from that table. The sample has about 120,000 clones, roughly four fifths seen once. V was trimmed by 4 bases and J by 1 base, leaving 7 bases between them. CDR3 length: 13 amino acids. The V gene's germline CDR1 is MDHEN and CDR2 SYDVKM. The receptor was derived from a woman aged 45-60 years with acute or convalescent COVID-19. The chain carries TRBV28 and TRBJ1-1; D remains ambiguous. Source material: peripheral blood. As DNA, the CDR3 is TGTGCCAGCAGTTGGGCCAAGAACACTGAAGCTTTCTTT. Translation gives CASSWAKNTEAFF.